This TCR beta chain came from a study of cytomegalovirus exposure and HLA in healthy donors. Study results and caveats: A likely sequencing artifact accounted for one observed cluster of highly shared sequence variants. An analysis was carried out at a later point. It showed that HLA-associated TCR beta chains were more clonally expanded than equally common non-associated chains.

The CDR3 spans 13 residues. V lost 4 bases and J lost 3, with 9 bases in between. Germline lookup yields CDR1 KGHSH and CDR2 LQKENI. On this clone: Its cognate antigen is unknown.

Those who donated were healthy bone marrow donors. PCR involved 60 Vbeta and 13 Jbeta primers. This table comes from immunoSEQ multiplex PCR, and its TCRdb copy is limited to in-frame clones, with some not included. Counted here are roughly 200,000 clones, roughly 87% occurring once; the ten biggest clones make up 1.5% to 2%. The J gene is TRBJ1-1, the V gene TRBV18; D unresolved. This receptor was identified in a man aged 50-59 years in good health and CMV-seronegative. Sequences were obtained from PBMCs. The CDR3 region has the DNA TGTGCCAGCTCACTACAGACGGACACTGAAGCTTTCTTT. Its translation is CASSLQTDTEAFF.